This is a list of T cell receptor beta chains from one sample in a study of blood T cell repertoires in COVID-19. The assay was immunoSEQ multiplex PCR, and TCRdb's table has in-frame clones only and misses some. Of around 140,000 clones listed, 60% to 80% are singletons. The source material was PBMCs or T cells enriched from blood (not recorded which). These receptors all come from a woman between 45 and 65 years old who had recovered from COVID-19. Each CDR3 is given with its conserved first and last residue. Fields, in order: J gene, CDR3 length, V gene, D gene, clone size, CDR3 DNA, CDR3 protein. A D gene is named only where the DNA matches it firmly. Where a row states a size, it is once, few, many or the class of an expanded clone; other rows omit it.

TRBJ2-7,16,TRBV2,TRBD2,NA,TGTGCCATCCTAAGAACTAGCGGGAAATCTTCCTACGAGCAGTACTTC,CAILRTSGKSSYEQYF
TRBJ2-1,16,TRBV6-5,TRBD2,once,TGTGCCAGCAGTTACCAGCGGGGGGAGAGTTTGGGTGAGCAGTTCTTC,CASSYQRGESLGEQFF
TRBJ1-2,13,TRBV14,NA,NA,TGTGCCAGCAGCCATCCGAGACAACGGGGCTACACCTTC,CASSHPRQRGYTF
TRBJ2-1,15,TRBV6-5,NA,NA,TGTGCCAGCAGTAAGGACGAACGGAGGAAGAATGAGCAGTTCTTC,CASSKDERRKNEQFF
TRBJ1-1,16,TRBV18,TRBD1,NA,TGTGCCAGCTCAAGTAGACAGGGGTCGATGAACACTGAAGCTTTCTTT,CASSSRQGSMNTEAFF
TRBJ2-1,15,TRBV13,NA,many,TGTGCCAGCAGCTTAGGTAGGGGATCCTACAATGAGCAGTTCTTC,CASSLGRGSYNEQFF
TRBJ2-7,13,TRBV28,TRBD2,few,TGTGCCAGCAGTCGTAGCGGGAGTTACGAGCAGTACTTC,CASSRSGSYEQYF
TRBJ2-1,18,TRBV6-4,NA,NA,TGTGCCAGCAGTGAGATAGGCTCCCAGGTTCGCTCCTACAATGAGCAGTTCTTC,CASSEIGSQVRSYNEQFF
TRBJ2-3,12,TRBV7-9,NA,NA,TGTGCCAGCAGCTTAGGGCCAGATACGCAGTATTTT,CASSLGPDTQYF
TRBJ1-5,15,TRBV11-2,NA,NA,TGTGCCAGCAGCTTAGATAGTTATGGAGATCAGCCCCAGCATTTT,CASSLDSYGDQPQHF
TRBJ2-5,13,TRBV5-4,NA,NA,TGTGCCAGCAGCCCGACAGTCGGGGAGACCCAGTACTTC,CASSPTVGETQYF
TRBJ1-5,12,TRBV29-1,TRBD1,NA,TGCAGCGTTGAAGAGGGACAGGGACCCCAGCATTTT,CSVEEGQGPQHF
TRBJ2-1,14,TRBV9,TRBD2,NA,TGTGCCAGCAGCGAAGCCGGGACTAGCGGAGGAGGGTTCTTC,CASSEAGTSGGGFF
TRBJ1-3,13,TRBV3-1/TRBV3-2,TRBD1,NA,TGTGCCAGCAGCCCGACAGGGAAAAACACCATATATTTT,CASSPTGKNTIYF
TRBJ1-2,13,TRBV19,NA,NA,TGTGCCAGTAGTATACCAAATGCTATTGGCTACACCTTC,CASSIPNAIGYTF
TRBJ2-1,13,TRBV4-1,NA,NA,TGCGCCAGCAGCCAAGTATCGGGCAATGAGCAGTTCTTC,CASSQVSGNEQFF
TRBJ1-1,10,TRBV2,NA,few,TGTGCCAGCAGTGACAGGGGAGCTTTCTTT,CASSDRGAFF
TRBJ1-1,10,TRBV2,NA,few,TGTGCCAGCACCGTTACTGAAGCTTTCTTT,CASTVTEAFF
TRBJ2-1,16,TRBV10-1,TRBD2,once,TGCGCCAGCAGTGAGTCAGTTACGGGAGGGCCAAATGAGCAGTTCTTC,CASSESVTGGPNEQFF
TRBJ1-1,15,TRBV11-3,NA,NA,TGTGCCAGCAGCTCCAATCGACAGAGTGTGGGTGAAGCTTTCTTT,CASSSNRQSVGEAFF
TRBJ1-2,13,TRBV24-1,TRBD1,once,TGTGCCACCAGTGATTCAGGGGGTGAAGGCTACACCTTC,CATSDSGGEGYTF
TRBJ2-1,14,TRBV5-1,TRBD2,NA,TGCGCCAGCAGTCTAGCGGGAGACCACAATGAGCAGTTCTTC,CASSLAGDHNEQFF
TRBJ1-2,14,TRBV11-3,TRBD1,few,TGTGCCAGCAGCTTAAACAGGGGTAGCTATGGCTACACCTTC,CASSLNRGSYGYTF
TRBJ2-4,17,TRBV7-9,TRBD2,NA,TGTGCCAGCAGCTTAGGGGCGGGGGATCTAGCCAAAAACATTCAGTACTTC,CASSLGAGDLAKNIQYF
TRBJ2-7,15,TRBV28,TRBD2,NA,TGTGCCAGCAGTTTGGAGTCTAGCGGGGCGTACGAGCAGTACTTC,CASSLESSGAYEQYF
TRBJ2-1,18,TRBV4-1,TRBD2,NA,TGCGCCAGCAGCCAAGATCGGGCTAGCGGGAGGAGGGGTGCTGAGCAGTTCTTC,CASSQDRASGRRGAEQFF
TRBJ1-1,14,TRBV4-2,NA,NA,TGTGCCAGCAGCGCACGGGAGGGGGACACTGAAGCTTTCTTT,CASSAREGDTEAFF
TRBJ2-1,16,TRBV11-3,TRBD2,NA,TGTGCCAGCAGCTTAGAGGGACTAGCGGGAGGAAATGAGCAGTTCTTC,CASSLEGLAGGNEQFF
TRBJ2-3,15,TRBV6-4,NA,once,TGTGCCAGCAGTCCCGCCGGGGGAGGTTCAGATACGCAGTATTTT,CASSPAGGGSDTQYF
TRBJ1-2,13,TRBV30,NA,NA,TGTGCCTCGATCAGGTTAACTAACTATGGCTACACCTTC,CASIRLTNYGYTF
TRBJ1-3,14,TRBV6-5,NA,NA,TGTGCCAGCAAAAGAGGGGGAGCTGGAAACACCATATATTTT,CASKRGGAGNTIYF
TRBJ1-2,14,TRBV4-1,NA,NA,TGCGCCAGCAGCCCTCAAGACAGCCGAGGCGGCTACACCTTC,CASSPQDSRGGYTF
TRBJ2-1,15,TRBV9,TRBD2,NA,TGTGCCAGCAGCCAGAGGGCGGCGGGAGCCAACGAGCAGTTCTTC,CASSQRAAGANEQFF
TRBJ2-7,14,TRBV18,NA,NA,TGTGCCAGCGGCCGTGGGCAGACCCCCTACGAGCAGTACTTC,CASGRGQTPYEQYF
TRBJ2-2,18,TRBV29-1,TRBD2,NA,TGCAGCGCCCGGTGGGGCGGGAGGGCCGAGGGGTACACCGGGGAGCTGTTTTTT,CSARWGGRAEGYTGELFF
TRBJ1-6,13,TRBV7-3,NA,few,TGTGCCAGCAGCTTACAGGATAATTCACCCCTCCACTTT,CASSLQDNSPLHF
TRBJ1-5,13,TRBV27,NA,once,TGTGCCACGAGGCAGGGCGGCAATCAGCCCCAGCATTTT,CATRQGGNQPQHF
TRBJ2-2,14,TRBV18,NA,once,TGTGCCAGCTCACCACCGGGGCGAACCGGGGAGCTGTTTTTT,CASSPPGRTGELFF
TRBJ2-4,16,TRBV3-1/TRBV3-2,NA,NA,TGTGCCAGCAGCCAACCCTGGGGCGGCGCCAAAAACATTCAGTACTTC,CASSQPWGGAKNIQYF
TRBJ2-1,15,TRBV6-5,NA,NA,TGTGCCAGCAGTACTGACAGGAGCTCCTACAATGAGCAGTTCTTC,CASSTDRSSYNEQFF
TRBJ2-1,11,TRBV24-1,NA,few,TGTGCCACCAGTGACAGTATTGAGCAGTTCTTC,CATSDSIEQFF